Here is one TCR beta chain with its context. The sample originates from a study of T cell clones after liver transplantation. Sequencing used immunoSEQ multiplex PCR; TCRdb keeps in-frame clones, though not all of them. This sample has fewer than 25,000 clones, with over 70% found just once. This CDR3 comprises 14 residues. V lost 7 bases to trimming and J lost 0 bases; unmatched junction nucleotides: 8. CDR1 and CDR2 from the germline V gene are SQVTM and ANQGSEA. Sequencing used CD8+ T cells from blood, obtained before liver transplant. V usage is TRBV29-1 and J usage is TRBJ2-7; TRBD2 agrees at 8 bases. This clonotype originated in a human donor who received a liver transplant. CDR3 protein: CSALAGLSSYEQYF. CDR3 bases: TGCAGCGCCTTAGCGGGGCTGAGCTCCTACGAGCAGTACTTC.